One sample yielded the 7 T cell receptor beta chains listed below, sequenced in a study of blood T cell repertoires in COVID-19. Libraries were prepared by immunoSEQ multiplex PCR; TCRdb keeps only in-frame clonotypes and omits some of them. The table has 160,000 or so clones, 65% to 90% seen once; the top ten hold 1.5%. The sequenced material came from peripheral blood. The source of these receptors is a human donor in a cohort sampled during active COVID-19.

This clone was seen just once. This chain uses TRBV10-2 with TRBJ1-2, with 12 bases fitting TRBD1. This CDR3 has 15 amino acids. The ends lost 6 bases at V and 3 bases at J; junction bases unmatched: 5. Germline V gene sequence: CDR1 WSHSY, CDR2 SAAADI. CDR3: CASRTGTGGDYGYTF. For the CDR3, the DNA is TGCGCCAGCAGGACCGGGACAGGGGGCGACTATGGCTACACCTTC.

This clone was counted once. The DNA for the CDR3 is TGTGCCAGCCAAAGAGGTAGCGCCGCAAGCACAGATACGCAGTATTTT. Its translation: CASQRGSAASTDTQYF. The chain combines TRBV7-8 with TRBJ2-3; tentative D call: TRBD2 (5 bases). Germline CDR1 SGHVS, CDR2 FQNEAQ. The CDR3 covers 16 residues. V was clipped by 8 bases and J by 0 bases, with 18 bases between them.

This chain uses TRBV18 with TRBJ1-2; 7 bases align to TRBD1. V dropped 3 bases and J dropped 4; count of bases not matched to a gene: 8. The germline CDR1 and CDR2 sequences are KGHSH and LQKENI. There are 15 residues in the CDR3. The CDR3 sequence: CASSPPTGYGYGYTF. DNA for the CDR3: TGTGCCAGCTCACCTCCGACAGGGTACGGCTATGGCTACACCTTC.

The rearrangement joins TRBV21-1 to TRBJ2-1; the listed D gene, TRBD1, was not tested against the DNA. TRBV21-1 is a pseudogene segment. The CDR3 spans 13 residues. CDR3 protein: CASSKKQYNEQFF. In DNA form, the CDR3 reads TGTGCCAGCAGCAAAAAACAATACAATGAGCAGTTCTTC.

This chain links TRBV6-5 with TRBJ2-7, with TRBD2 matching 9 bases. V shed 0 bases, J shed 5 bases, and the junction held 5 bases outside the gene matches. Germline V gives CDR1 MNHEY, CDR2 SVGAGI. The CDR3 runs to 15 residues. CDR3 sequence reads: CASSYSGGRGDEQYF. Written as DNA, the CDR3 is TGTGCCAGCAGTTACTCTGGCGGGAGGGGGGACGAGCAGTACTTC.

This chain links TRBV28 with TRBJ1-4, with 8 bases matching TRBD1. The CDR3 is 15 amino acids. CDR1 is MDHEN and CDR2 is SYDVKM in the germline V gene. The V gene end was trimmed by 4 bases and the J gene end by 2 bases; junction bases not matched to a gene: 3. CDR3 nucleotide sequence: TGTGCCAGCAGTTCAGGGGGCGGGACTAATGAAAAACTGTTTTTT. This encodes CASSSGGGTNEKLFF.

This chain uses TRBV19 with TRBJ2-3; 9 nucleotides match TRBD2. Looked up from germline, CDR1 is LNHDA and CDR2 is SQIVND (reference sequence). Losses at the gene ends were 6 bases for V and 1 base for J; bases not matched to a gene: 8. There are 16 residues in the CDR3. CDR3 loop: CASSRLAVSGTDTQYF. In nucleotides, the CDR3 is TGTGCCAGTAGCAGACTAGCGGTATCCGGCACAGATACGCAGTATTTT.